This T cell receptor (beta chain) is drawn from a study of OX40 agonist ivuxolimab in advanced cancers. About the study: The drug used for patients, ivuxolimab, was an agonistic anti-OX40 (CD134) antibody. Mean age 60 years, range roughly 23 to 79; roughly 82% male.

The CDR3 contains 15 residues. Between the trimmed V and J ends, which lost 0 bases and 2 bases, there was a span of 11 bases. CDR1 is SGHNT, CDR2 YENEEA, per germline. Whole-study results and caveats: Dosing at 0.1 to 3.0 mg/kg was accompanied by clonal expansion of CD4+ and CD8+ blood T cells by week 6.

Turning to this clone: The target antigen is unknown.

Here immunoSEQ multiplex PCR was the method, and the copy in TCRdb shows in-frame clones only, minus some. The table lists over 40,000 clones, 85% of them singletons, with around 2.7% in the top ten. The material was CD4+ or CD8+ T cells sorted from blood, obtained in a trial of the OX40 agonist ivuxolimab. This clonotype was sampled from an adult with an advanced solid tumor such as melanoma, head and neck, liver or kidney cancer. The V and J genes are TRBV11-3 and TRBJ2-7, with TRBD2 as a possible D gene (6 bases). CDR3 bases: TGTGCCAGCAGCTTAGAATTCGGGAGCGCCTACGAGCAGTACTTC. It specifies CASSLEFGSAYEQYF. The whole variable domain, remainder taken from reference TRBV11-3 and TRBJ2-7, is EAGVVQSPRYKIIEKKQPVAFWCNPISGHNTLYWYLQNLGQGPELLIRYENEEAVDDSQLPKDRFSAERLKGVDSTLKIQPAELGDSAVYLCASSLEFGSAYEQYFGPGTRLTVT.